What follows describes a single TCR beta chain. This specimen belongs to a study of radiotherapy plus CTLA-4 blockade in lung cancer. Profiling relied on immunoSEQ multiplex PCR, and the TCRdb table lists in-frame clones only, not all of them. The table lists tens of thousands of clones, around 90% of them singletons, with approximately 15% in the top ten. The V end was cut by 4 bases, the J end by 4 bases, with 14 bases between. The CDR3 spans 15 residues. The germline V gene encodes CDR1 SGHRS and CDR2 YFSETQ. The source was peripheral blood, collected from a patient treated with radiotherapy plus ipilimumab. The sequence derives from a human donor with non-small cell lung cancer that progressed on radiotherapy plus ipilimumab. V is TRBV5-1 and J is TRBJ1-4, with D possibly matching TRBD1 (6 bases). The DNA of the CDR3 is TGCGCCAGCAGCGTGGGGGGCCTTGATAATGAAAAACTGTTTTTT. Translation gives CASSVGGLDNEKLFF.